These 10 T cell receptor beta chains originate from one sample sequenced in a study of post-analysis software for immune sequencing data (dated by TCRdb to about 2015). Their target antigens are unknown. Library preparation employed PCR. The run used an Illumina HiSeq 2500. To reduce PCR and sequencing biases, unique molecular identifiers were incorporated into the TCR beta cDNA libraries. TCRdb reprocessed the public reads (quality trimming at Q25 with fastp, clone calling with MiXCR) and kept in-frame beta chains. Each CDR3 protein gets just one entry, which takes the most common genes and DNA from the rows behind it. The sample has hundreds of thousands of distinct CDR3 sequences on record, 25% to 30% of them singletons. The ten top clones hold around 0.6% of the sample. Study-level results and caveats: Patients showed significantly higher frequencies than controls for five TRBV segments, among them TRBV5-6, TRBV5-1 and TRBV20-1.

Sequenced input: blood. The receptors here all came from a girl under 18 with multiple sclerosis.

This clonotype has ten or more counts. This chain joins TRBV7-2 and TRBJ2-3; 11 bases line up with TRBD2. The J segment lost 0 bases and the V segment lost 5 bases, leaving 7 bases of the junction unmatched. Germline loops: CDR1 SGHTA, CDR2 FQGNSA. The CDR3 consists of 17 residues. CDR3 in amino acids: CASSPLGLAVSTDTQYF. The CDR3 nucleotides are TGTGCCAGCAGCCCCCTGGGACTAGCGGTTAGCACAGATACGCAGTATTTT.

This clonotype has a count of ten or more. V and J are TRBV15 and TRBJ2-5; D is unclear. The V end lost 0 bases, the J end lost 2 bases, and 10 bases lay between the germline ends. Germline values: CDR1 LNHNV, CDR2 YYDKDF (reference sequence). This CDR3 has 15 amino acids. The CDR3 loop reads CATSRDKVVQETQYF. The CDR3 bases are TGTGCCACCAGCAGAGATAAAGTGGTACAAGAGACCCAGTACTTC.

The V and J genes are TRBV7-2 and TRBJ1-1; D ambiguous. Germline V lookup: CDR1 SGHTA, CDR2 FQGNSA. Between the trimmed V and J ends, which lost 6 bases and 3 bases, there was a span of 20 bases. This CDR3 comprises 16 residues. The CDR3 is CASRPRLGSLDTEAFF. In DNA, the CDR3 is TGTGCCAGCAGGCCACGACTCGGATCACTGGACACTGAAGCTTTCTTT.

The rearrangement links TRBV20-1 to TRBJ2-7; no reliable D call. V lost 5 bases to trimming and J lost 3 bases, with 14 bases between them. This CDR3 is 13 amino acids long. Germline CDR1 DFQATT, CDR2 SNEGSKA (reference sequence). The CDR3 sequence: CSASLGGVYEQYF. The DNA for the CDR3 is TGCAGTGCTTCTCTGGGCGGTGTCTACGAGCAGTACTTC.

Worth noting for this clonotype: A much larger clonotype is one base distant, so this may be a read error. V gene TRBV7-2 combines with J gene TRBJ2-6; D gene ambiguous. V lost 8 bases to trimming and J lost 0 bases, with 8 bases between them. Germline V gene lookup returns CDR1 SGHTA and CDR2 FQGNSA. The CDR3 is 14 amino acids. The chain's CDR3 is CASGQSSGANVLTF. For the CDR3, the DNA is TGTGCCAGCGGGCAAAGCTCTGGGGCCAACGTCCTGACTTTC. Drawing the rest from reference TRBV7-2 and TRBJ2-6, the complete variable domain is GAGVSQSPSNKVTEKGKDVELRCDPISGHTALYWYRQSLGQGLEFLIYFQGNSAPDKSGLPSDRFSAERTGGSVSTLTIQRTQQEDSAVYLCASGQSSGANVLTFGAGSRLTVL.

There are many counts of this clonotype. The chain recombines TRBV4-3 with TRBJ2-7, with TRBD2 identical over 7 bases. The germline V gene has CDR1 LGHNA and CDR2 YSLEER. The CDR3 is 16 residues long. V dropped 0 bases and J dropped 2; count of bases not matched to a gene: 7. The CDR3 region has the DNA TGCGCCAGCAGCCAAGAAATGTCGAGCGGGACCTACGAGCAGTACTTC. It codes for CASSQEMSSGTYEQYF.

In this sample, this clonotype turned up a few times. This rearrangement joins TRBV20-1 to TRBJ2-5; 9 bases match TRBD1. CDR1 is DFQATT and CDR2 is SNEGSKA in the germline V gene (reference sequence). V was pared by 5 bases and J by 4 bases, with 8 bases of the junction left unmatched. The CDR3 has 14 amino acids. CDR3 region: CSAQQGARRETQYF. In DNA, the CDR3 is TGCAGTGCTCAACAGGGGGCTAGGAGAGAGACCCAGTACTTC.

The chain carries TRBV20-1 and TRBJ2-3; D is perhaps TRBD2 (7 bases). Trimming cost V 2 bases and J 0 bases, with 21 bases left between them. CDR3 length: 18 residues. Per germline, CDR1 DFQATT and CDR2 SNEGSKA (reference sequence). The CDR3 nucleotides read TGCAGTGCTAGACAGGGGCCAGCGGGGTATCTGAGCACAGATACGCAGTATTTT. This translates into CSARQGPAGYLSTDTQYF.

This clonotype was counted once. The V call is TRBV7-6, the J call TRBJ1-6; D is perhaps TRBD1 (5 bases). The CDR3 has 14 residues. The V gene lost 2 bases and the J gene lost 9 bases, with 11 bases spanning the gap. In germline, CDR1 is SGHVS, CDR2 FNYEAQ. CDR3 residues: CASSLLGAGSPLHF. The DNA for the CDR3 is TGTGCCAGCAGCTTATTAGGGGCGGGTTCACCCCTCCACTTT.

This chain joins TRBV20-1 and TRBJ2-3; 8 bases are a match to TRBD1. Germline CDR1 reads DFQATT; CDR2 reads SNEGSKA (reference sequence). J was trimmed by 0 bases and V by 2 bases; bases with no gene match: 4. This CDR3 region has 15 residues. For the CDR3, the DNA is TGCAGTGCTAGACGACAGGGGCGAAGCACAGATACGCAGTATTTT. This codes for CSARRQGRSTDTQYF.